The rows below give T cell receptor beta chains drawn from one sample of a study of technical replicates of blood from a handful of donors. Sequencing used immunoSEQ multiplex PCR; TCRdb keeps in-frame clones, though not all of them. Among over 60,000 clones listed, 93% were seen once. The sequencing input was T cells isolated from PBMCs. The source of these receptors is a human donor in good health. Both conserved end residues are part of each CDR3. The D gene is left open where the match is weak.

TRBJ2-5 | TRBD1 | 15 | TRBV5-1 | CASSPEDRERETQYF
TRBJ2-5 | NA | 13 | TRBV7-8 | CASSVGQQETQYF
TRBJ1-4 | NA | 14 | TRBV9 | CASSDRDTNEKLFF
TRBJ2-1 | TRBD2 | 17 | TRBV4-1 | CASSQIPLAENYNEQFF
TRBJ2-2 | TRBD2 | 16 | TRBV6-6 | CASSAGRGTNTGELFF
TRBJ1-1 | TRBD1 | 14 | TRBV5-1 | CASSITGANTEAFF
TRBJ2-7 | NA | 15 | TRBV9 | CASSVETVGRNEQYF
TRBJ1-1 | TRBD1 | 15 | TRBV7-9 | CASRREGRGATEAFF
TRBJ1-6 | NA | 15 | TRBV13 | CASSLRLSYNSPLHF
TRBJ1-2 | NA | 13 | TRBV28 | CATTLQGNYGYTF
TRBJ1-1 | NA | 14 | TRBV9 | CASSREVPNTEAFF
TRBJ1-4 | TRBD1 | 14 | TRBV9 | CASGRTGGNEKLFF
TRBJ2-3 | TRBD1 | 15 | TRBV7-2 | CASSRPGQGTDTQYF
TRBJ1-2 | TRBD1 | 13 | TRBV28 | CASSSGQNYGYTF
TRBJ2-3 | TRBD1 | 16 | TRBV6-4 | CASSDTPGQGGSTQYF
TRBJ2-7 | TRBD1 | 15 | TRBV6-1 | CASILRQGAIYEQYF
TRBJ2-7 | TRBD1 | 16 | TRBV11-3 | CASSSNTRQGSYEQYF
TRBJ1-2 | NA | 14 | TRBV7-9 | CASSLSGANYGYTF
TRBJ2-7 | TRBD1 | 16 | TRBV15 | CATSRARDSNSYEQYF
TRBJ2-5 | NA | 11 | TRBV5-4 | CAIPLGETQYF
TRBJ2-7 | TRBD2 | 13 | TRBV30 | CAWSVAGGYEQYF
TRBJ1-4 | NA | 15 | TRBV5-6 | CASSKLQGFVEKLFF
TRBJ2-7 | NA | 14 | TRBV18 | CASSPRTGNNEQYF
TRBJ2-7 | NA | 15 | TRBV4-1 | CASSQLTTVSYEQYF
TRBJ1-1 | TRBD1 | 14 | TRBV11-3 | CASSPQGMNTEAFF
TRBJ2-3 | NA | 13 | TRBV6-1 | CASSRARTDTQYF
TRBJ2-7 | NA | 15 | TRBV5-1 | CASSFRGTSSYEQYF
TRBJ2-7 | TRBD2 | 16 | TRBV11-2 | CASSLGRGRNADEQYF
TRBJ2-1 | NA | 16 | TRBV5-1 | CASSRGAFGPYNEQFF
TRBJ1-5 | TRBD1 | 17 | TRBV5-6 | CASSLTPGTDSNQPQHF
TRBJ2-4 | TRBD2 | 15 | TRBV11-3 | CASSSYGTNKNIQYF
TRBJ2-3 | NA | 14 | TRBV5-1 | CASSLGGSTDTQYF
TRBJ2-1 | NA | 15 | TRBV6-1 | CASSVRLARGNEQFF
TRBJ2-2 | TRBD1 | 14 | TRBV6-5 | CASRTGTDTGELFF
TRBJ2-1 | TRBD2 | 13 | TRBV19 | CASRPSGGSEQFF
TRBJ1-6 | NA | 16 | TRBV6-1 | CASSANSIFGNSPLHF
TRBJ2-7 | NA | 13 | TRBV5-8 | CASSRYSSYEQYF
TRBJ1-1 | NA | 14 | TRBV30 | CAWSWVGVDTEAFF
TRBJ2-3 | TRBD2 | 15 | TRBV27 | CATSRLAGGRDTQYF
TRBJ1-2 | NA | 12 | TRBV6-1 | CASTLGNYGYTF
TRBJ2-7 | NA | 13 | TRBV6-1 | CASQVGDSYEQYF
TRBJ1-2 | TRBD1 | 16 | TRBV6-1 | CASSDDGQGLTDGYTF
TRBJ2-5 | TRBD2 | 16 | TRBV18 | CASSPATSGSRETQYF
TRBJ2-7 | NA | 14 | TRBV12-5 | CASGLDGRGDEQYF
TRBJ1-5 | NA | 15 | TRBV2 | CASSEAFSGKQPQHF
TRBJ2-2 | NA | 14 | TRBV5-1 | CASSLVVRAGELFF
TRBJ2-1 | NA | 16 | TRBV9 | CASSPTGLTLYNEQFF
TRBJ2-5 | TRBD2 | 15 | TRBV18 | CASSPAGGDQETQYF
TRBJ1-6 | TRBD1 | 14 | TRBV10-3 | CAIRDREGESPLHF
TRBJ1-1 | TRBD1 | 16 | TRBV7-9 | CASSLARTGTNTEAFF
TRBJ1-5 | NA | 15 | TRBV13 | CASSLGSARNQPQHF
TRBJ2-1 | TRBD1 | 14 | TRBV2 | CASITRDRYNEQFF
TRBJ2-4 | TRBD2 | 16 | TRBV7-9 | CASSPLGLAGVGIQYF
TRBJ2-1 | NA | 13 | TRBV7-9 | CASSPRQIDEQFF
TRBJ2-7 | TRBD1 | 17 | TRBV11-2 | CASSRAFRDRANYEQYF
TRBJ2-7 | NA | 11 | TRBV29-1 | CSALSAYEQYF
TRBJ1-5 | TRBD1 | 14 | TRBV19 | CASTQTGINQPQHF
TRBJ1-2 | NA | 14 | TRBV15 | CATSDQDSNYGYTF
TRBJ2-7 | NA | 14 | TRBV27 | CASSFRAGIYEQYF